This T cell receptor beta chain was recorded in a study of OX40 agonist ivuxolimab in advanced cancers. Describing the broader study: Ivuxolimab was an agonistic, fully human IgG2 monoclonal antibody directed against OX40 (CD134), a costimulatory receptor. Patients were allowed to have had prior anti-PD-1, anti-PD-L1 or anti-CTLA-4 therapy, and approximately 41% of the dose-escalation patients had previously received checkpoint inhibitors. A male proportion of 70% to 90% and a mean age of about 60 years, ranging from 23 to 79, were recorded for the dose-escalation cohort. The paper describes the monotherapy dose-escalation part (N = 52 patients) of the phase I trial of ivuxolimab. Intravenous ivuxolimab was administered to patients every 2 weeks at six dose levels: 0.01, 0.1, 0.3, 1.5, 3 and 10 mg/kg. The point of sequencing TCRbeta in the periphery was to test whether ivuxolimab changed TCR sequence diversity and drove clonal T-cell expansion. Of the approximately 54 patients in dose escalation, approximately 20 had hepatocellular carcinoma, some 15 had melanoma, 9 had renal cell carcinoma and 9 had head and neck cancer. Partial responses occurred in three dose-escalation patients, of whom one had hepatocellular carcinoma and two had cutaneous melanoma. Paper-wide results and their limitations: Partial responders in the 0.1-3.0 mg/kg groups had among the lowest normalized peripheral clonal expansion, especially among CD8+ T cells. The antigen specificity of the peripheral T cells that underwent clonal expansion was not determined. Low levels of normalized T-cell clonal expansion were also seen in some patients who did not respond. After ivuxolimab, expanded clones were on average more numerous among CD8+ T cells than among CD4+ T cells. At doses of 0.1 to 3.0 mg/kg, clonal expansion of both CD4+ and CD8+ blood T cells was observed from baseline to week 6.

For sequencing of the TCRbeta CDR3 region, genomic DNA was extracted from the sorted cells. The immunoSEQ Assay was used to sequence the TCRbeta CDR3 regions. This immuneACCESS table, as held by TCRdb, lists in-frame sequences with V and J called but not all clones. Of the missing ones, under half trace to an unresolved V gene in checked studies; the others have no known cause. The sample includes around 45,000 clones, with around 80% observed a single time. The ten largest clones capture more than 9% of the sample. Trimming at the junction amounts to 0 bases on V and 7 bases on J, and the germline ends lie 10 bases apart. From the germline V gene, CDR1 is SGHDN and CDR2 is FVKESK. The CDR3 contains 14 residues, cysteine and phenylalanine counted. Solely the CDR3 DNA is kept, with 42 bases framed from the first base. The trial excluded patients who had a history of autoimmune disease or were on systemic immunosuppression. Peripheral blood for TCR sequencing was collected from all dose cohorts at baseline, on cycle 4 day 1, and on cycle 7 day 1. The samples were taken from a phase I, first-in-human, multicenter, open-label dose-escalation trial of ivuxolimab. Adults with locally advanced or metastatic melanoma, renal cell, hepatocellular, or head and neck squamous cell carcinoma were enrolled in the trial. Before TCR sequencing, CD4+ and CD8+ T cells were separately sorted from peripheral blood.

Note on this clone: Its antigen is still unknown. Qualities for individual bases were not recorded, and no much larger clone is one base off.

The material was CD4+ or CD8+ T cells sorted from blood, obtained in a trial of the OX40 agonist ivuxolimab. The chain couples TRBV14 to TRBJ2-4; the D gene is possibly TRBD2, with 5 bases matching. This TCR derives from an adult with an advanced solid tumor such as melanoma, head and neck, liver or kidney cancer. In nucleotides, the sequence is TGTGCCAGCAGCCAAGATCAACCGGGGAACATTCAGTACTTC. It translates to CASSQDQPGNIQYF.